A selection of T cell receptor beta chains follows, all from one sample in a study of neoadjuvant anti-PD-1 for oral cavity cancer. TCRdb's table, derived via immunoSEQ multiplex PCR, lists solely in-frame clones and lacks some. Of about 72,000 clones in the sample, approximately 81% were seen once. The input for sequencing was PBMCs, taken after nivolumab (anti-PD-1) treatment. The receptors come from a person aged 40 to 85 with oral cavity squamous cell carcinoma. CDR3s include the opening cysteine and the closing phenylalanine or tryptophan. A D gene is named only where the DNA matches it firmly. Not all rows give a size; the values are once, few, many and, for expanded clones, a class.

NA | TRBJ1-1 | TRBV5-8 | few | TGTGCCAGCAGCTTGGGATGGGGGAACACTGAAGCTTTCTTT | CASSLGWGNTEAFF
NA | TRBJ1-4 | TRBV20-1 | NA | TGCAGTGCTCCGCTGTTCGGAAAACTGTTTTTT | CSAPLFGKLFF
TRBD1 | TRBJ1-1 | TRBV29-1 | NA | TGCAGCGTTATGACAGGGGTAGAGACTGAAGCTTTCTTT | CSVMTGVETEAFF
NA | TRBJ2-3 | TRBV6-1 | few | TGTGCCTCCGCCGGGACCCGCAGCACAGATACGCAGTATTTT | CASAGTRSTDTQYF
NA | TRBJ1-5 | TRBV6-1 | NA | TGTGCCAGCAGTGGATTTTACGGTATTGCGGGATCGGACCCCCAGCATTTT | CASSGFYGIAGSDPQHF
TRBD1 | TRBJ1-2 | TRBV7-9 | once | TGTGCCAGCAGCCGGGGGGACAGGGCGATTTCTAACTATGGCTACACCTTC | CASSRGDRAISNYGYTF
TRBD2 | TRBJ2-1 | TRBV7-3 | few | TGTGCCAGCAGCTACGGGACTAGAGGTGAGCAGTTCTTC | CASSYGTRGEQFF
NA | TRBJ2-6 | TRBV5-3 | NA | TGTGCCAGAAGCAAAGACCACAACGTCCTGACTTTC | CARSKDHNVLTF
TRBD1 | TRBJ1-2 | TRBV7-6 | NA | TGTGCCAGCAGCTTAGAGGGACAGGGAGGCTACACCTTC | CASSLEGQGGYTF
TRBD2 | TRBJ2-3 | TRBV6-1 | few | TGTGCCAGCAGGGCAAATAGCGGGATGGGGGCAACGCAGTATTTT | CASRANSGMGATQYF
NA | TRBJ2-3 | TRBV25-1 | NA | TGTGCCAGCAGCCCCCCCCGGAAAGGAGATACGCAGTATTTT | CASSPPRKGDTQYF
NA | TRBJ1-2 | TRBV18 | NA | TGTGCCAGCTCACGGGGACCTCTTGGCTACACCTTC | CASSRGPLGYTF
NA | TRBJ1-4 | TRBV5-4 | NA | TGTGCCAGCAGCTCGACCCGACAGGACACAAATGAAAAACTGTTTTTT | CASSSTRQDTNEKLFF
NA | TRBJ1-1 | TRBV7-9 | NA | TGTGCCAGCAGCCTCACCGGGACGAGCACTGAAGCTTTCTTT | CASSLTGTSTEAFF
TRBD2 | TRBJ2-7 | TRBV6-1 | NA | TGTGCCAGCAGTGAGGTTGGACGGGGGGGCGACGAGCAGTACTTC | CASSEVGRGGDEQYF
NA | TRBJ1-2 | TRBV29-1 | NA | TGCAGCGTTGAAGACTCGGACTATGGCTACACCTTC | CSVEDSDYGYTF
TRBD2 | TRBJ2-5 | TRBV10-2 | once | TGCGCCAGCACCCCAGGACTAGCGGGAATCCAAGAGACCCAGTACTTC | CASTPGLAGIQETQYF
NA | TRBJ1-4 | TRBV6-5 | NA | TGTGCCAGCAGTGTTCGTGAAAAACTGTTTTTT | CASSVREKLFF
NA | TRBJ1-1 | TRBV11-2 | once | TGTGCCAGCAGCCCACAGACAACTGAAGCTTTCTTT | CASSPQTTEAFF
TRBD2 | TRBJ2-1 | TRBV29-1 | NA | TGCAGCGTTGAAGAGGGAGGGCCGGGAAATGAGCAGTTCTTC | CSVEEGGPGNEQFF
NA | TRBJ2-1 | TRBV30 | NA | TGTGCCTGGACTGCTCAGTACAATGAGCAGTTCTTC | CAWTAQYNEQFF
NA | TRBJ1-2 | TRBV10-3 | NA | TGTGCCTCCAGTGACGCCTCCCAAAACTATGGCTACACCTTC | CASSDASQNYGYTF
NA | TRBJ2-7 | TRBV18 | NA | TGTGCCAGCCGCCCCTCCGGGGGCAGCTACGAGCAGTACTTC | CASRPSGGSYEQYF
TRBD2 | TRBJ2-2 | TRBV4-2 | NA | TGTGCCAGCAGCCAAGGTTCTGCTGCGGTCCGGGGGGGGAACACCGGGGAGCTGTTTTTT | CASSQGSAAVRGGNTGELFF
NA | TRBJ2-7 | TRBV7-6 | NA | TGTGCCAGCAGCTTAGGAGGTACCTACGAGCAGTACTTC | CASSLGGTYEQYF
NA | TRBJ2-1 | TRBV25-1 | NA | TGTGCCAGCAGTGCCGCCCCCCTTAGCTCCTACAATGAGCAGTTCTTC | CASSAAPLSSYNEQFF
TRBD2 | TRBJ2-5 | TRBV27 | NA | TGTGCCAGCAGTCCGAGGACTAGCGGGGCGAGAGGGGAGACCCAGTACTTC | CASSPRTSGARGETQYF
TRBD1 | TRBJ2-5 | TRBV7-6 | NA | TGTGCCAGCAGCAACACAGGGGCCCTGGGGGAGACCCAGTACTTC | CASSNTGALGETQYF
TRBD2 | TRBJ2-3 | TRBV4-1 | NA | TGCGCCAGCAGCCCCGAGACTAGCGGGGGCACAGATACGCAGTATTTT | CASSPETSGGTDTQYF
NA | TRBJ1-4 | TRBV6-6 | NA | TGTGCCAGCAGGGGACCGCAAAATGAAAAACTGTTTTTT | CASRGPQNEKLFF
TRBD2 | TRBJ2-3 | TRBV5-4 | NA | TGTGCCAGCAGCTTTCAAAGGGCTAGCGGTCCCATCGGGGGGGATACGCAGTATTTT | CASSFQRASGPIGGDTQYF
NA | TRBJ2-3 | TRBV5-6 | NA | TGTGCCAGCAGCTTGTTTGCGGGCCCAGATACGCAGTATTTT | CASSLFAGPDTQYF
TRBD1 | TRBJ2-3 | TRBV6-5 | NA | TGTGCCAGCAGTTACCAGGGGGCCACAGATACGCAGTATTTT | CASSYQGATDTQYF
NA | TRBJ1-4 | TRBV25-1 | once | TGTGCCAGCAGTGAATCGGTTGCAACTAATGAAAAACTGTTTTTT | CASSESVATNEKLFF
NA | TRBJ1-4 | TRBV29-1 | NA | TGCAGCGTAAGACTGCTTCGGACAGTCGATGAAAAACTGTTTTTT | CSVRLLRTVDEKLFF
NA | TRBJ1-2 | TRBV28 | few | TGTGCCAGCAGTTTGTACAGGAGCTATGGCTACACCTTC | CASSLYRSYGYTF
NA | TRBJ1-4 | TRBV6-5 | few | TGTGCCAGCAGTTACTCATTCACAGCAACTAATGAAAAACTGTTTTTT | CASSYSFTATNEKLFF
NA | TRBJ1-1 | TRBV7-9 | many | TGTGCCAGCAGCTTAATGTCAGGGGTGGCTGAAGCTTTCTTT | CASSLMSGVAEAFF
NA | TRBJ2-7 | TRBV5-1 | NA | TGCGCCAGCAGCTTGGAGGAGGCTACCTACGAGCAGTACTTC | CASSLEEATYEQYF
TRBD2 | TRBJ2-1 | TRBV7-9 | NA | TGTGCCAGCAGCTTAGGGGTAGCGGGAGGGAATGAGCAGTTCTTC | CASSLGVAGGNEQFF
NA | TRBJ1-3 | TRBV28 | once | TGTGCCAGCACTACCTCTGGAAACACCATATATTTT | CASTTSGNTIYF
TRBD1 | TRBJ2-2 | TRBV2 | once | TGTGCCCTATCGAGGGACAGGGGTATCACCGGGGAGCTGTTTTTT | CALSRDRGITGELFF
TRBD1 | TRBJ2-7 | TRBV9 | NA | TGTGCCAGCAGCGAGGGGACAGGGGGCGCTTGGGGTGAGCAGTACTTC | CASSEGTGGAWGEQYF
TRBD2 | TRBJ2-3 | TRBV27 | few | TGTGCCAGCAGTAAGACTAGCGGGTACACAGATACGCAGTATTTT | CASSKTSGYTDTQYF
NA | TRBJ2-1 | TRBV5-1 | NA | TGCGCCAGCAGCTTGGCCTCCATCTCCCCTTCAGGTGAGCAGTTCTTC | CASSLASISPSGEQFF
NA | TRBJ1-4 | TRBV6-5 | NA | TGTGCCAGCAGGAGAACGGGGGTCGACCATGAAAAACTGTTTTTT | CASRRTGVDHEKLFF
NA | TRBJ1-1 | TRBV5-1 | NA | TGCGCCAGCAGCTTTCTAGATAACACTGAAGCTTTCTTT | CASSFLDNTEAFF
NA | TRBJ2-2 | TRBV7-9 | NA | TGTGCCAGCAGCTTAGGTTACGGGCCGAACACCGGGGAGCTGTTTTTT | CASSLGYGPNTGELFF
NA | TRBJ2-7 | TRBV25-1 | NA | TGTGCCACCGGACAGTACTCCTACGAGCAGTACTTC | CATGQYSYEQYF
TRBD2 | TRBJ2-7 | TRBV6-6 | NA | TGTGCCAGCAGCCCAGGACTAGCGGGAGGGTACGAGCAGTACTTC | CASSPGLAGGYEQYF
NA | TRBJ1-5 | TRBV29-1 | NA | TGCAGCGTTGACGCAGGGGCAGGAAACGGAGGCCAGCATTTT | CSVDAGAGNGGQHF
TRBD2 | TRBJ2-1 | TRBV6-1 | NA | TGTGCCAGCAGCCCGACTAGCGGGAGTGGCAATGAGCAGTTCTTC | CASSPTSGSGNEQFF
TRBD2 | TRBJ2-4 | TRBV27 | NA | TGTGCCAGCAGTTCTGGGGCGGGGGTACAAAACATTCAGTACTTC | CASSSGAGVQNIQYF
TRBD2 | TRBJ2-7 | TRBV7-8 | once | TGTGCCAGCAGCTTAGTAACTAGCGGAGGCTTAAGCTCCTACGAGCAGTACTTC | CASSLVTSGGLSSYEQYF
NA | TRBJ1-2 | TRBV30 | NA | TGTGCCTGGAGTGTACAGGGAGAATACTACACCTTC | CAWSVQGEYYTF
TRBD1 | TRBJ2-3 | TRBV7-3 | NA | TGTGCCAGCAGCTCCTTACAGGGGACAGCTAGCACAGATACGCAGTATTTT | CASSSLQGTASTDTQYF
NA | TRBJ1-4 | TRBV6-6 | once | TGTGCCAGCAGTTTCGGGCCCAGTGAAAAACTGTTTTTT | CASSFGPSEKLFF
NA | TRBJ1-1 | TRBV7-8 | NA | TGTGCCAGCAGCTCCCCGGGGCGCCTGATGAACACTGAAGCTTTCTTT | CASSSPGRLMNTEAFF